The clone carrying this T cell receptor beta chain was recorded only once. This entry comes from a study of CD8 T cells in ankylosing spondylitis. A single record per CDR3 protein comes from TCRdb applying MiXCR to the 5' RACE reads. The sample has about 24,000 distinct CDR3 sequences, over 10% seen once; the top ten hold around 37%. The TCR was taken from a male donor with ankylosing spondylitis or in good health (not recorded which). Specimen: blood.

This CDR3 reads CSVGGHNLYEQYF. The CDR3 DNA reads TGCAGCGTTGGAGGACACAATCTCTACGAGCAGTACTTC. This chain uses TRBV29-1 with TRBJ2-7; the D gene is possibly TRBD1 (5 bases). Trimming cost V 4 bases and J 3 bases, with 13 bases left between them. The CDR3 covers 13 residues. In germline, CDR1 is SQVTM, CDR2 ANQGSEA.